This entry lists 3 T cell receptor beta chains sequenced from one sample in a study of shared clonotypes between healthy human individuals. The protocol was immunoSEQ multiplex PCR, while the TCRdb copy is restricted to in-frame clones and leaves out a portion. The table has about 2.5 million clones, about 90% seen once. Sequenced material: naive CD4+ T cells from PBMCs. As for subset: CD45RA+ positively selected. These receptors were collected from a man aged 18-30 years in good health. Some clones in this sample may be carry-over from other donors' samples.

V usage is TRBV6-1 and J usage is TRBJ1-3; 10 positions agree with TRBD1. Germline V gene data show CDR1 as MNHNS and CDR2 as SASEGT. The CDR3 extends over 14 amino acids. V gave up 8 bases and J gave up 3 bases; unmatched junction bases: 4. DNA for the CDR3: TGTGCCAGCGGACAGGGGGAGTATGGAAACACCATATATTTT. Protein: CASGQGEYGNTIYF.

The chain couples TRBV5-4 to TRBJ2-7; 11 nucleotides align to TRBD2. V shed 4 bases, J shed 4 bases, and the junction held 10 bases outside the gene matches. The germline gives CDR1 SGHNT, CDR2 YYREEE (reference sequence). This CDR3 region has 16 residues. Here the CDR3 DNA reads TGTGCCAGCAGCCCGGGAGGGGGACTAGCGGTGTACGAGCAGTACTTC. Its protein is CASSPGGGLAVYEQYF.

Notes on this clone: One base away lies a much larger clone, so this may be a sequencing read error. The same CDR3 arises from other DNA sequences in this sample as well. CDR3 sequence reads: CASSQQGNEQFF. The DNA of the CDR3 is TGTGCCAGCAGCCAACAGGGCAATGAGCAGTTCTTC. The V call is TRBV6-6, the J call TRBJ2-1, with a weak D call TRBD1 (6 bases). The germline CDR1 and CDR2 sequences are MNHNY and SVGAGI (reference sequence). This CDR3 has 12 residues. Trimming shortened V by 6 bases and J by 6 bases, and 9 bases separated the two germline ends.